The rows below give T cell receptor beta chains drawn from one sample of a study of blood T cell repertoires in COVID-19. Profiled with immunoSEQ multiplex PCR; TCRdb holds only in-frame clones, not every one. The sample has hundreds of thousands of clones, approximately 89% seen once; the top ten hold 3.5% to 4%. Sequenced: PBMCs or T cells enriched from blood (not recorded which). The receptors here all came from a woman aged 25 to 39 with acute COVID-19. CDR3s include the opening cysteine and the closing phenylalanine or tryptophan. Fields, in order: D gene, clone size, V gene, J gene, CDR3 DNA, CDR3 protein. The D gene is left open where the match is weak. Size is omitted from some rows. Given values are once, few, many or a class for expanded clones.

D: NA
size: few
V: TRBV19
J: TRBJ2-2
DNA: TGTGCCAGTAGTTTTTCGGAGAATACCGGGGAGCTGTTTTTT
CDR3: CASSFSENTGELFF

D: TRBD1
size: NA
V: TRBV2
J: TRBJ1-2
DNA: TGTGCCAGCACCGGACAGGCTAACTATGGCTACACCTTC
CDR3: CASTGQANYGYTF

D: NA
size: NA
V: TRBV7-3
J: TRBJ2-5
DNA: TGTGCCAGCAGCTTCGGGTCTCAAGAGACCCAGTACTTC
CDR3: CASSFGSQETQYF

D: TRBD1
size: NA
V: TRBV5-1
J: TRBJ1-1
DNA: TGCGCCAGCAGCTTGGCCGGGACAGATCAGAACACTGAAGCTTTCTTT
CDR3: CASSLAGTDQNTEAFF

D: NA
size: NA
V: TRBV14
J: TRBJ1-2
DNA: TGTGCCAGCAGCATGCAGGGAGGGAACTATGGCTACACCTTC
CDR3: CASSMQGGNYGYTF

D: NA
size: NA
V: TRBV19
J: TRBJ1-1
DNA: TGTGCCAGTAGTATAAAACAGACGAACACTGAAGCTTTCTTT
CDR3: CASSIKQTNTEAFF

D: NA
size: NA
V: TRBV5-4
J: TRBJ1-4
DNA: TGTGCCAGCAGCTTTGCGGACAGTGCAACTAATGAAAAACTGTTTTTT
CDR3: CASSFADSATNEKLFF

D: NA
size: once
V: TRBV30
J: TRBJ1-2
DNA: TGTGCCTGGGTGGAGGCGAGCTACACCTTC
CDR3: CAWVEASYTF

D: NA
size: NA
V: TRBV7-9
J: TRBJ1-1
DNA: TGTGCCAGCAGCTCACAGGGTAACACTGAAGCTTTCTTT
CDR3: CASSSQGNTEAFF

D: TRBD1
size: NA
V: TRBV7-2
J: TRBJ2-1
DNA: TGTGCCAGCAGCTTGGGGAGTCCGGGACAGCTATACAATGAGCAGTTCTTC
CDR3: CASSLGSPGQLYNEQFF

D: TRBD2
size: NA
V: TRBV7-9
J: TRBJ2-1
DNA: TGTGCCAGCCGCACCGTAGCGGGGGGGCCTAAGAATGAGCAGTTCTTC
CDR3: CASRTVAGGPKNEQFF

D: TRBD2
size: NA
V: TRBV27
J: TRBJ2-3
DNA: TGTGCCAGCAGTCCCTGGGTAGCGGGGGGCACAGATACGCAGTATTTT
CDR3: CASSPWVAGGTDTQYF

D: TRBD1
size: NA
V: TRBV18
J: TRBJ2-1
DNA: TGTGCCAGCTCCGGGACAGTTAATGAGCAGTTCTTC
CDR3: CASSGTVNEQFF

D: TRBD1
size: NA
V: TRBV12-3/TRBV12-4
J: TRBJ1-2
DNA: TGTGCCAGCAGCCTCCGGACAGGGGATGGCTACACCTTC
CDR3: CASSLRTGDGYTF

D: NA
size: NA
V: TRBV2
J: TRBJ2-3
DNA: TGTGCCAGCAGTGAAGCGTTTCAGGGCCCAGATACGCAGTATTTT
CDR3: CASSEAFQGPDTQYF

D: NA
size: NA
V: TRBV21-1
J: TRBJ2-3
DNA: TGTGCCAGCAGCACACGACTAGCGGGGGAACGCACAGATACGCAGTATTTT
CDR3: CASSTRLAGERTDTQYF

D: NA
size: NA
V: TRBV3-1/TRBV3-2
J: TRBJ1-1
DNA: TGTGCCAGCAGCCGGGGGGTGAGCCCTGAAGCTTTCTTT
CDR3: CASSRGVSPEAFF

D: NA
size: NA
V: TRBV6-1
J: TRBJ1-4
DNA: TGTGCCAGCAGTGAAGCCTGGTTAACAGGAAGGCATTTT
CDR3: CASSEAWLTGRHF

D: TRBD1
size: once
V: TRBV7-2
J: TRBJ2-3
DNA: TGTGCCAGCAGCTTAGTCAGGGGGCCAACAGATACGCAGTATTTT
CDR3: CASSLVRGPTDTQYF

D: TRBD1
size: NA
V: TRBV6-5
J: TRBJ1-6
DNA: TGTGCCAGCAGAAGACAGGGGTATAATTCACCCCTCCACTTT
CDR3: CASRRQGYNSPLHF

D: NA
size: NA
V: TRBV18
J: TRBJ1-1
DNA: TGTGCCAGCTCACGCGACAGCGGGATTGATTTCTTT
CDR3: CASSRDSGIDFF

D: NA
size: NA
V: TRBV10-3
J: TRBJ1-2
DNA: TGTGCCATCAGTGAGTCCGCAGGGGTCTATGGCTACACCTTC
CDR3: CAISESAGVYGYTF

D: NA
size: NA
V: TRBV28
J: TRBJ2-5
DNA: TGTGCCAGCAGTTTTAATTTCCAAGAGACCCAGTACTTC
CDR3: CASSFNFQETQYF

D: TRBD1
size: NA
V: TRBV15
J: TRBJ2-7
DNA: TGTGCCACCAGCAGAGAAGGGGGGACAGGGGGCTACGAGCAGTACTTC
CDR3: CATSREGGTGGYEQYF

D: NA
size: NA
V: TRBV2
J: TRBJ1-1
DNA: TGTGCCAGCAGTATAGGAGGGGTTCCTGAAGCTTTCTTT
CDR3: CASSIGGVPEAFF

D: NA
size: NA
V: TRBV14
J: TRBJ1-3
DNA: TGTGCCAGCAGCCAGAGATTACAGGGAAACACCATATATTTT
CDR3: CASSQRLQGNTIYF

D: NA
size: NA
V: TRBV6-5
J: TRBJ1-5
DNA: TGTGCCAGCAGCGACCGCGGGAATCAGCCCCAGCATTTT
CDR3: CASSDRGNQPQHF

D: TRBD1
size: NA
V: TRBV18
J: TRBJ2-5
DNA: TGTGCCAGTTCCCGGGACAGCCTCCAAGAGACCCAGTACTTC
CDR3: CASSRDSLQETQYF

D: NA
size: NA
V: TRBV4-2
J: TRBJ2-6
DNA: TGTGCCAGCAGCCAAGATATTTTAGGGGAAAGCTCTGGGGCCAACGTCCTGACTTTC
CDR3: CASSQDILGESSGANVLTF

D: TRBD1
size: NA
V: TRBV29-1
J: TRBJ2-1
DNA: TGCAGCGTAGATGACAGGGGAGCTTACAATGAGCAGTTCTTC
CDR3: CSVDDRGAYNEQFF

D: NA
size: few
V: TRBV4-1
J: TRBJ1-5
DNA: TGCGCCAGCAGCCAAGATGGTCAGGAAGATCAGCCCCAGCATTTT
CDR3: CASSQDGQEDQPQHF